This T cell receptor (beta chain) was sequenced for a study of blood T cells in healthy people across ages. Germline V gene lookup returns CDR1 MDHEN and CDR2 SYDVKM. V lost 7 bases and J lost 5, with 26 bases in between. The CDR3 runs to 17 residues. No fewer than 6 micrograms of total RNA were isolated from every sample. The authors ran a second PCR of 7 to 11 cycles using a sample-barcoded 5' primer and a J-beta primer mix. MiXCR, run by TCRdb on the 5' RACE reads, gives a single entry per CDR3 protein. Of 1,500,000 or so distinct CDR3 sequences detected, 45% to 70% appear once; the ten largest clones hold over 5%.

The V gene is TRBV28, the J gene TRBJ2-5; D perhaps matches TRBD1 (6 bases). This TCR came from a young man in good health. Material for sequencing was blood. The CDR3 sequence is CASNSPGQRVPEETQYF. Written as DNA, the CDR3 is TGTGCCAGCAACTCTCCCGGACAGAGGGTCCCAGAGGAGACCCAGTACTTC.